Listed below are T cell receptor beta chains from one sample, sequenced in a study of blood T cell repertoires in COVID-19. Assay used: immunoSEQ multiplex PCR; TCRdb lists only in-frame clones, some missing. The table includes 150,000 or so clones, over 85% detected once. Sequences were obtained from peripheral blood. These receptors came from a man aged 60 to 69 with active or convalescent COVID-19. The CDR3 runs from the conserved cysteine through the conserved F or W. The order of the fields is J gene, V gene, clone size, D gene, CDR3 protein, CDR3 DNA. A D gene is named only where the DNA matches it firmly. The size of a clone is reported for some rows only, either as once, few or many, or as a class for expanded clones.

J: TRBJ2-7
V: TRBV2
size: .
D: .
CDR3: CASSEGTVHEQYF
DNA: TGTGCCAGCAGTGAAGGGACTGTCCACGAGCAGTACTTC

J: TRBJ2-7
V: TRBV4-2
size: few
D: TRBD2
CDR3: CASSQDLVSSGSNEQYF
DNA: TGTGCCAGCAGCCAAGATTTAGTGTCTAGCGGGAGTAACGAGCAGTACTTC

J: TRBJ2-3
V: TRBV7-2
size: .
D: TRBD1
CDR3: CASSFGTGGTDTQYF
DNA: TGTGCCAGCAGCTTCGGGACAGGGGGGACAGATACGCAGTATTTT

J: TRBJ2-3
V: TRBV19
size: .
D: .
CDR3: CASSIWGVSTDTQYF
DNA: TGTGCCAGTAGTATCTGGGGAGTGAGCACAGATACGCAGTATTTT

J: TRBJ1-6
V: TRBV5-1
size: .
D: TRBD1
CDR3: CASSLNLPGTGDNSPLHF
DNA: TGCGCCAGCAGCTTGAATTTACCCGGGACAGGGGATAATTCACCCCTCCACTTT

J: TRBJ1-1
V: TRBV11-3
size: few
D: .
CDR3: CASSFVRETEAFF
DNA: TGTGCCAGCAGCTTCGTCAGGGAAACTGAAGCTTTCTTT

J: TRBJ1-1
V: TRBV2
size: .
D: .
CDR3: CASSEGRVRNTEAFF
DNA: TGTGCCAGCAGTGAAGGCCGGGTCAGGAACACTGAAGCTTTCTTT

J: TRBJ2-5
V: TRBV7-9
size: .
D: .
CDR3: CASSDTVSASKETQYF
DNA: TGTGCCAGCAGCGACACCGTTTCTGCCTCAAAAGAGACCCAGTACTTC

J: TRBJ1-2
V: TRBV3-1/TRBV3-2
size: .
D: TRBD1
CDR3: CASSQEGGQGHGYTF
DNA: TGTGCCAGCAGCCAAGAAGGGGGACAGGGACATGGCTACACCTTC

J: TRBJ1-3
V: TRBV7-2
size: once
D: .
CDR3: CASSLDSASGNTIYF
DNA: TGTGCCAGCAGCTTGGACAGCGCCTCTGGAAACACCATATATTTT

J: TRBJ1-6
V: TRBV7-9
size: .
D: .
CDR3: CASSRDNYSPLHF
DNA: TGTGCCAGCAGTCGCGACAATTATTCACCCCTCCACTTT

J: TRBJ1-1
V: TRBV18
size: .
D: .
CDR3: CASSSDKNTEAFF
DNA: TGTGCCAGCTCATCAGACAAGAACACTGAAGCTTTCTTT

J: TRBJ1-5
V: TRBV19
size: .
D: .
CDR3: CASSIPPQPQHF
DNA: TGTGCCAGTAGTATCCCTCCTCAGCCCCAGCATTTT

J: TRBJ1-1
V: TRBV11-2
size: .
D: .
CDR3: CASSYPRTGNTEAFF
DNA: TGTGCCAGCAGTTATCCCCGGACGGGAAACACTGAAGCTTTCTTT

J: TRBJ2-5
V: TRBV28
size: once
D: .
CDR3: CASSQSGTLETQYF
DNA: TGTGCCAGCAGTCAATCCGGGACTCTGGAGACCCAGTACTTC

J: TRBJ2-5
V: TRBV25-1
size: .
D: TRBD1
CDR3: CASSELTGGRETQYF
DNA: TGTGCCAGCAGTGAATTAACAGGGGGCCGGGAGACCCAGTACTTC

J: TRBJ1-1
V: TRBV6-6
size: .
D: .
CDR3: CASSYQGSTEAFF
DNA: TGTGCCAGCAGTTACCAGGGCTCCACTGAAGCTTTCTTT

J: TRBJ1-4
V: TRBV29-1
size: .
D: .
CDR3: CSAWAEIGEKLFF
DNA: TGCAGCGCATGGGCCGAAATTGGAGAAAAACTGTTTTTT

J: TRBJ1-1
V: TRBV9
size: .
D: .
CDR3: CASSVEWGGGNTEAFF
DNA: TGTGCCAGCAGCGTAGAGTGGGGTGGAGGGAACACTGAAGCTTTCTTT

J: TRBJ2-7
V: TRBV4-1
size: .
D: .
CDR3: CASSQIPSYEQYF
DNA: TGCGCCAGCAGCCAAATACCTAGTTACGAGCAGTACTTC

J: TRBJ2-7
V: TRBV6-5
size: .
D: TRBD2
CDR3: CASSYSGTRREYEQYF
DNA: TGTGCCAGCAGTTACTCGGGGACTAGGAGGGAGTACGAGCAGTACTTC

J: TRBJ2-2
V: TRBV11-2
size: .
D: TRBD2
CDR3: CASRGTVQRGYPNTGELFF
DNA: TGTGCCAGCAGAGGAACGGTCCAGCGGGGATACCCGAACACCGGGGAGCTGTTTTTT

J: TRBJ1-1
V: TRBV14
size: .
D: .
CDR3: CASSQDRVREAFF
DNA: TGTGCCAGCAGCCAAGATCGAGTACGTGAAGCTTTCTTT

J: TRBJ2-1
V: TRBV7-2
size: .
D: .
CDR3: CASSPRLAGPSSYNEQFF
DNA: TGTGCCAGCAGTCCCCGGCTGGCGGGCCCGAGCTCCTACAATGAGCAGTTCTTC

J: TRBJ1-2
V: TRBV7-8
size: few
D: .
CDR3: CASSVWPDTNYGYTF
DNA: TGTGCCAGCAGCGTATGGCCGGACACTAACTATGGCTACACCTTC